This T cell receptor beta chain comes out of a study of T cell responses to AZD1222 COVID-19 vaccine. General study results and limits: Increases in Spike-specific TCR breadth and depth were seen after two AZD1222 doses. Spike-spanning, vaccine-associated CD4 TCRs were dominant at 160-218 and 743-854. Unmutated variant regions are reportedly targeted by nearly half of spike-specific TCRs.

TCRdb's copy holds only in-frame clones and misses some; the assay was immunoSEQ multiplex PCR. The data show approximately 89,000 clones, about nine tenths seen once. V was clipped by 3 bases and J by 5 bases; unmatched bases: 7. The CDR3 is made up of 15 amino acids. Germline V CDR1 and CDR2: SGHVS, FNYEAQ. This clone appeared a few times. Its antigen remains unidentified. The receptor was derived from an adult in good health. V gene TRBV7-6 combines with J gene TRBJ1-1; 9 bases fit TRBD1. Sequencing was performed on peripheral blood, taken on day 0 of MenACWY control vaccination. CDR3 loop: CASSFNSGQGTEAFF. CDR3 bases: TGTGCCAGCAGCTTTAATTCGGGACAGGGAACTGAAGCTTTCTTT. Variable domain in full (rest from reference TRBV7-6 and TRBJ1-1): GAGVSQSPRYKVTKRGQDVALRCDPISGHVSLYWYRQALGQGPEFLTYFNYEAQQDKSGLPNDRFSAERPEGSISTLTIQRTEQRDSAMYRCASSFNSGQGTEAFFGQGTRLTVV.